The TCR beta chain under discussion was sequenced for a study of T cells after yellow fever vaccination. The CDR3 runs 12 residues. The V and J ends lost 4 bases and 2 bases respectively, with 5 bases between them. CDR1 and CDR2 (germline): SGHRS, YFSETQ. The table lists this clonotype with a few counts. Making TCR cDNA involved 5'RACE template switching, which added UMIs and a universal primer site. From the 5' RACE reads, TCRdb called clonotypes with MiXCR, one entry per CDR3 protein. The sample shows about 170,000 distinct CDR3 sequences, more than 9.5% of them seen only once. The rearrangement joins TRBV5-1 to TRBJ2-3; D call uncertain. This receptor was identified in a man between 18 and 29 years old who received the YFV17D yellow fever vaccine. Sample: CD8+ T cells sorted from PBMCs, taken 15 days after the yellow fever booster vaccination. In DNA form, the CDR3 reads TGCGCCAGCAGCCTCCACACAGATACGCAGTATTTT. Protein product: CASSLHTDTQYF.